This T cell receptor (beta chain) was observed in a study of cytomegalovirus exposure and HLA in healthy donors. Study-level points and caveats: Specific recognition of CMV antigens was confirmed in vitro for a few chains (all CMV-associated). TCR beta V- and J-gene trimming, according to a later analysis, was linked to a missense DCLRE1C variant. In a later analysis, common viral pathogens appeared linked to several of the most significant clusters. A later analysis linked some 17,000 TCR beta sequences to HLA alleles at 0.05 false discovery rate.

This clone was recorded a few times. The antigen is unknown. Trimming removed 5 bases from V and 0 bases from J, with 7 bases in between. Germline V gives CDR1 MDHEN, CDR2 SYDVKM. This CDR3 has 13 residues. Primers included in the PCR were 60 Vbeta and 13 Jbeta primers. The repertoire was sequenced with immunoSEQ multiplex PCR; TCRdb's copy has only in-frame clones and lacks some. The sample has roughly 150,000 clones; 75% are singletons. The source material was PBMCs. This TCR was sampled from a young man in good health and CMV-seropositive. The J gene is TRBJ1-1, the V gene TRBV28; D unresolved. The CDR3 nucleotides read TGTGCCAGCAGTCCATTTTTGAACACTGAAGCTTTCTTT. Encoded protein: CASSPFLNTEAFF.